These T cell receptor beta chains were read from a single sample in a study of blood T cell repertoires in COVID-19. Method: immunoSEQ multiplex PCR; TCRdb's copy keeps in-frame clones and lacks some. Of some 290,000 clones listed, approximately 80% were seen once; the top ten hold around 2.9%. Sequencing used peripheral blood. The receptors were sampled from a woman between 55 and 75 years old with active or convalescent COVID-19. Each CDR3 is given with its conserved first and last residue. D genes are given only for firm matches. Some rows mark clone size as missing; the rest say once, few, many or name a class of expanded clone.

v_call: TRBV7-3
j_call: TRBJ1-1
clone_size: NA
d_call: NA
cdr3_nt: TGTGCCAGCAGCGTAAGACCTCTCGGAGGGGAGGTGAACACTGAAGCTTTCTTT
cdr3_aa: CASSVRPLGGEVNTEAFF

v_call: TRBV11-2
j_call: TRBJ1-3
clone_size: NA
d_call: NA
cdr3_nt: TGTGCCAGCAGCCCAGACGGGGTATCAGGAAACACCATATATTTT
cdr3_aa: CASSPDGVSGNTIYF

v_call: TRBV30
j_call: TRBJ2-2
clone_size: NA
d_call: NA
cdr3_nt: TGTGCCTGGAGTTCGTTGACAGTTCACGGGGAGCTGTTTTTT
cdr3_aa: CAWSSLTVHGELFF

v_call: TRBV20-1
j_call: TRBJ1-2
clone_size: few
d_call: TRBD1
cdr3_nt: TGCAGTGCTAGTTTACGGGACAGGGTTAACTATGGCTACACCTTC
cdr3_aa: CSASLRDRVNYGYTF

v_call: TRBV7-8
j_call: TRBJ1-2
clone_size: NA
d_call: TRBD1
cdr3_nt: TGTGCCAGCAGCGCATCGACAGGGTACGCTTTTGGCTACACCTTC
cdr3_aa: CASSASTGYAFGYTF

v_call: TRBV11-2
j_call: TRBJ2-5
clone_size: NA
d_call: NA
cdr3_nt: TGTGCCAGCAGCTTAGGTTGGGCGCAAGAGACCCAGTACTTC
cdr3_aa: CASSLGWAQETQYF

v_call: TRBV10-3
j_call: TRBJ1-5
clone_size: few
d_call: TRBD1
cdr3_nt: TGTGCCATCAGTGAGAATTTTGGCAGGGGGACTAATCAGCCCCAGCATTTT
cdr3_aa: CAISENFGRGTNQPQHF

v_call: TRBV12-5
j_call: TRBJ1-2
clone_size: NA
d_call: NA
cdr3_nt: TGTGCTAGTGGTTTGGAACAGTATGGCTACACCTTC
cdr3_aa: CASGLEQYGYTF

v_call: TRBV19
j_call: TRBJ1-2
clone_size: NA
d_call: NA
cdr3_nt: TGTGCCAGTAGTGGACTTTCCAGGGGTTATGGCTACACCTTC
cdr3_aa: CASSGLSRGYGYTF

v_call: TRBV5-1
j_call: TRBJ2-7
clone_size: NA
d_call: NA
cdr3_nt: TGCGCCAGCAGCTGGTTTTATTCGAGCGGTGGGGTCCACTACGAGCAGTACTTC
cdr3_aa: CASSWFYSSGGVHYEQYF

v_call: TRBV11-2
j_call: TRBJ2-3
clone_size: NA
d_call: NA
cdr3_nt: TGTGCCAGCAGCTACGGAGAACTCACAGATACGCAGTATTTT
cdr3_aa: CASSYGELTDTQYF

v_call: TRBV25-1
j_call: TRBJ1-1
clone_size: NA
d_call: TRBD1
cdr3_nt: TGTGCCAGCAGTGACAGTACAGGGGGCTGGACTGAAGCTTTCTTT
cdr3_aa: CASSDSTGGWTEAFF

v_call: TRBV5-5
j_call: TRBJ2-7
clone_size: NA
d_call: NA
cdr3_nt: TGTGCCAGCAGCTTGGAACCGGGATACGAGCAGTACTTC
cdr3_aa: CASSLEPGYEQYF

v_call: TRBV19
j_call: TRBJ2-1
clone_size: NA
d_call: TRBD2
cdr3_nt: TGTGCCAGTAGTGTGACTAATAGCGGGGTGGAGCAGTTCTTC
cdr3_aa: CASSVTNSGVEQFF

v_call: TRBV24-1
j_call: TRBJ2-1
clone_size: NA
d_call: NA
cdr3_nt: TGTGCCACCCAGGGGAGCTCCTACAATGAGCAGTTCTTC
cdr3_aa: CATQGSSYNEQFF

v_call: TRBV6-1
j_call: TRBJ1-2
clone_size: NA
d_call: NA
cdr3_nt: TGTGCCAGCAGTGAAATAGGGGACTATGGCTACACCTTC
cdr3_aa: CASSEIGDYGYTF

v_call: TRBV13
j_call: TRBJ1-3
clone_size: NA
d_call: NA
cdr3_nt: TGTGCCAGCACCATTCAAATGAGGGGAAACACCATATATTTT
cdr3_aa: CASTIQMRGNTIYF

v_call: TRBV7-9
j_call: TRBJ2-7
clone_size: once
d_call: NA
cdr3_nt: TGTGCCAGCAGCTTAGGATCTAGCTCCGTATACGAGCAGTACTTC
cdr3_aa: CASSLGSSSVYEQYF

v_call: TRBV30
j_call: TRBJ2-5
clone_size: NA
d_call: TRBD2
cdr3_nt: TGTGCCTGGACTCCTGGCGGGGGGGCCCGGGAGACCCAGTACTTC
cdr3_aa: CAWTPGGGARETQYF

v_call: TRBV29-1
j_call: TRBJ2-7
clone_size: NA
d_call: NA
cdr3_nt: TGCAGCGTAGTTATCCCCGGCTACGAGCAGTACTTC
cdr3_aa: CSVVIPGYEQYF

v_call: TRBV25-1
j_call: TRBJ2-3
clone_size: NA
d_call: TRBD1
cdr3_nt: TGTGCCAGCAGCACCAGGGGGCTCCCAGATACGCAGTATTTT
cdr3_aa: CASSTRGLPDTQYF

v_call: TRBV10-1
j_call: TRBJ2-7
clone_size: NA
d_call: NA
cdr3_nt: TGCGCCAGCAGTGAGTCGGGCGGGGCTTCGACCTACGAGCAGTACTTC
cdr3_aa: CASSESGGASTYEQYF

v_call: TRBV10-3
j_call: TRBJ1-5
clone_size: NA
d_call: NA
cdr3_nt: TGTGCCATCAGCAAAGGGGAGGGCAATCAGCCCCAGCATTTT
cdr3_aa: CAISKGEGNQPQHF